This note documents a single TCR beta chain sequence. These data are taken from a study of blood T cell repertoires in COVID-19. Study-wide context: Sources were T cells, B-cell-depleted T cells, or PBMCs; the material itself was cDNA or gDNA.

Germline CDR1 is SGDLS and CDR2 is YYNGEE. The CDR3 totals 15 residues. V lost 3 bases, J lost 2 bases, and 5 bases stayed unmatched. Sequencing was performed with immunoSEQ multiplex PCR; in TCRdb, only in-frame clones are kept and a portion is missing. Here the sample spans approximately 180,000 clones, approximately 90% being singletons. The rearrangement uses TRBV9 and TRBJ1-3; 7 positions match TRBD1. What was sequenced was peripheral blood. The receptor was isolated from a man aged 35 to 55 with active or convalescent COVID-19. CDR3 DNA sequence: TGTGCCAGCAGCGGACTCGGACAGGCTGGAAACACCATATATTTT. It is translated as CASSGLGQAGNTIYF.